This paragraph reports one TCR beta chain. Its antigen remains unknown. Use of 60 Vbeta and 13 Jbeta primers characterized the PCR. The method was immunoSEQ multiplex PCR; TCRdb's version includes in-frame clones alone and lacks a portion of them. The data contain some 78,000 clones, less than 80% of them singletons. This entry belongs to a study of cytomegalovirus exposure and HLA in healthy donors. Trimming cost V 5 bases and J 8 bases; bases outside gene matches: 9. The CDR3 runs to 14 residues. The germline V gene has CDR1 SGHTA and CDR2 FQGNSA. Broader study findings: Published work reported that the classifier diagnosed cytomegalovirus status with high specificity and sensitivity.

This receptor was identified in a man between 35 and 55 years old in good health and CMV-seropositive. The specimen sequenced was PBMCs. The J gene is TRBJ1-2, the V gene TRBV7-2, with TRBD1 matching over 9 bases. CDR3: CASSPTLTGGGYTF. As DNA, the CDR3 is TGTGCCAGCAGCCCGACCCTCACAGGGGGCGGCTACACCTTC.